This T cell receptor beta chain was obtained from a study of blood T cell repertoires in COVID-19. Whole-study context: Collection of acute and convalescent COVID-19 samples took place in the United States, Italy and Spain. PBMCs, B-cell-depleted T cells, or T cells were the source of the cDNA or gDNA that made up the material.

Seattle's enrolled individuals joined amid active infection and were then monitored longitudinally. Assay: immunoSEQ multiplex PCR; the TCRdb copy retains only in-frame clones and omits some. This repertoire shows 150,000 to 200,000 clones, approximately 87% found once; its top ten account for approximately 11%. CDR1 is SEHNR and CDR2 is FQNEAQ in the germline V gene (reference sequence). This CDR3 comprises 15 residues. V was clipped by 6 bases and J by 5 bases; unmatched bases: 12. Sequencing was carried out using peripheral blood. This TCR came from a woman aged 60 to 75 with COVID-19, enrolled during active disease. The chain recombines TRBV7-9 with TRBJ2-5; 7 bases align to TRBD2. CDR3 sequence: CASSTVGGPGETQYF. The DNA of the CDR3 is TGTGCCAGCAGTACTGTGGGAGGGCCAGGGGAGACCCAGTACTTC.